One T cell receptor beta chain is described in this entry. This sample is part of a study of CD8 T cells in Susac syndrome. A quantity of about 0.5 to 1 ug RNA underwent reverse transcription using random hexamers. One entry per CDR3 protein, called by TCRdb with MiXCR from the immunoSEQ multiplex PCR reads. This sample yields roughly 70,000 distinct CDR3 sequences, of which 95% to 96% are seen a single time; 0.1% to 0.12% belongs to the top ten. This CDR3 is built from 17 residues. Trimming removed 5 bases from V and 0 bases from J; junction bases left unmatched: 12. Germline V gene sequence: CDR1 SEHNR, CDR2 FQNEAQ (reference sequence).

The sequenced material came from CD4+ T cells from PBMCs. The chain uses TRBV7-9 and TRBJ2-7; 8 bases match TRBD1. The clonotype originates from a human donor with multiple sclerosis. The DNA of the CDR3 is TGTGCCAGCAGCCGTAACGCAGGGGGCTTAGCCTCCTACGAGCAGTACTTC. It encodes CASSRNAGGLASYEQYF.